This is a list of T cell receptor beta chains from one sample in a study of tumor-infiltrating lymphocytes in primary liver carcinoma. Each CDR3 protein is one row after TCRdb ran MiXCR on the multiplex PCR reads. The sample contains some 100,000 distinct CDR3 sequences, approximately 70% of which appear only once. The specimen was liver tumor tissue from sampling region 2. The source is a woman in her sixties with primary liver carcinoma and hepatitis B virus infection. Each CDR3 is given with its conserved first and last residue. Each record gives: V gene, J gene, D gene, clone size, CDR3 DNA, CDR3 protein. D genes are given only for firm matches. Size tells how often a clone was seen (once, few, many) or the class of an expanded clone, and some rows leave it out.

TRBV5-1,TRBJ2-1,NA,NA,TGCGCCAGCAGCTTGCAGCTAGCCCTGATGAATGAGCAGTTCTTC,CASSLQLALMNEQFF
TRBV29-1,TRBJ2-2,NA,once,TGCAGCGTCACGGATCACTCGGGTGGAGAGCTGTTTTTT,CSVTDHSGGELFF
TRBV6-5,TRBJ2-2,NA,once,TGTGCGAGCAATAAAATTCCGGACAGCGCCGGGGAGCTGTTCTTT,CASNKIPDSAGELFF
TRBV11-2,TRBJ2-5,NA,NA,TGTGCCAGCAGCTTAAGGCAAGCGGACCAAGAGACCCAGTACTTC,CASSLRQADQETQYF
TRBV28,TRBJ2-1,TRBD2,many,TGTGCCAGCAGTTTTCCGACTAGCGGTCTCTCCTACAATGAGCAGTTCTTC,CASSFPTSGLSYNEQFF
TRBV11-2,TRBJ2-1,NA,NA,TGTGCTAGCAACTTAGCTCGCCAGTCCGGCAATGAGCAGTTCTTC,CASNLARQSGNEQFF
TRBV6-6,TRBJ1-2,NA,NA,TGTGCCAGCAGTTTCCTAGGCAGGGGAGGTGGCTACACCTTC,CASSFLGRGGGYTF
TRBV28,TRBJ2-3,NA,few,TGTGCCAGCGAAACTGGCGGGAGCACAGATACGCAGTATTTT,CASETGGSTDTQYF
TRBV15,TRBJ2-1,NA,NA,TGTGCCACCAGCAGAGATCAGGGGAGGTATGAGCAGTTCTTC,CATSRDQGRYEQFF
TRBV12-3/TRBV12-4,TRBJ1-3,TRBD1,NA,TGTGCCAACAGGACAGGGGGATACACCACATATTTT,CANRTGGYTTYF
TRBV18,TRBJ1-2,TRBD1,NA,TGTGCCAGCTCACTAATCCGGGCAGGGGGAGTCGATGGCTACACCTTC,CASSLIRAGGVDGYTF
TRBV5-4,TRBJ2-2,TRBD2,NA,TGTGCCAGCAGCTTGCTGGGGGGGAGGGACACCGGGGAGCTGTTTTTT,CASSLLGGRDTGELFF
TRBV11-1,TRBJ2-3,TRBD2,NA,TGTGCCAGCAGCTTATGGCAACGTGCGGGAGAGTCCTACTTT,CASSLWQRAGESYF
TRBV11-2,TRBJ2-3,TRBD2,NA,TGTGCCAACAGCCTCGGACTAGGACGCAGAGATACGCAGTATTTT,CANSLGLGRRDTQYF
TRBV10-1,TRBJ2-5,TRBD2,many,TGCGCCAGCAGTGGGACTAGCGGAGGGGCAGAGACCCAGTACTTC,CASSGTSGGAETQYF
TRBV11-2,TRBJ2-3,NA,NA,TGTGCCAGCATCCCCTGTTCTTATACTCATTATTTT,CASIPCSYTHYF
TRBV2,TRBJ2-1,NA,NA,TGTGCCAGCAGTGAAGTACAGGGTCGTGAGCAGTTCTTC,CASSEVQGREQFF
TRBV2,TRBJ1-4,TRBD1,NA,TGTGCCAGCAACAAAGCCCCGGGACAGAATGAAAAACTGTTTTTT,CASNKAPGQNEKLFF
TRBV12-3/TRBV12-4,TRBJ2-7,TRBD2,NA,TGTGCCAGCAGTCAAAAAAGCGGGAGAGGGTACGAGCAATACTTC,CASSQKSGRGYEQYF
TRBV6-2/TRBV6-3,TRBJ2-7,TRBD1,NA,TGTGCAAGCATCTTTCAACAGGGGCGAAACTACGAGCAGTACTTC,CASIFQQGRNYEQYF
TRBV11-2,TRBJ2-1,TRBD2,NA,TGTGCCAGAAGCAGTAGACTAGCGGGAGGGTCGGGGGATGAGCAGTTCTTC,CARSSRLAGGSGDEQFF
TRBV29-1,TRBJ1-2,TRBD1,NA,TGCAGCGTTGAGGCCGTGGGGCAAACAGGGGGCGGCTATGGCTACACCTTC,CSVEAVGQTGGGYGYTF